This TCR beta chain was found in a study of cytomegalovirus exposure and HLA in healthy donors. Study results and limitations: Later on, an analysis found that several of the most significant clusters appeared to be linked to common viral pathogens, which included parvovirus B19. DRB1 showed the most TCR associations and HLA-C the fewest in a later analysis, as rates varied by HLA locus. The listing of 150 to 200 TCR beta chains classed them as cytomegalovirus-associated.

PCR employed 60 Vbeta and 13 Jbeta primers. Only in-frame clones appear in the TCRdb table, and some are missing; sequencing was by immunoSEQ multiplex PCR. This table holds 140,000 to 150,000 clones, 80% found once. This CDR3 comprises 14 residues. Trimming left V 2 bases short and J 0 bases short, with 5 bases between. Germline-derived CDR1 and CDR2 are WSHSY and SAAADI. Regarding this clone: Its antigen remains unknown.

Sequenced: PBMCs. The sequence derives from a man aged 40-55 years in good health and CMV-seronegative. V is TRBV10-2 and J is TRBJ2-1; no clear D gene. The CDR3, as DNA: TGCGCCAGCAGTGAGCCCAGCTCCTACAATGAGCAGTTCTTC. It yields the protein CASSEPSSYNEQFF.